A single sample is the source of the 2 T cell receptor beta chains below, sequenced in a study of regulatory T cells in long-lasting Graves disease (dated by TCRdb to 2020 to 2023). The time point tag for this specimen amounts to: newly diagnosed GD, antithyroid drugs for less than 3 months. For both TCR sequencing and RNA sequencing, RNA was extracted from PBMCs using TRIzol. Library construction relied on multiplex PCR. Sequencing relied on an Illumina HiSeq 4000. iRepertoire HTBI primers and Arm-PCR amplification of CDR3 regions were used to construct TCR beta libraries. The raw public reads went through TCRdb reprocessing: fastp at Q25, MiXCR clone calling, in-frame beta chains kept. Each entry merges the rows of one CDR3 protein and shows their most common DNA and genes. This sample comprises around 250,000 distinct CDR3 sequences, 20% of them detected only once. The ten largest clones capture approximately 13% of the sample.

The sample was peripheral blood mononuclear cells (PBMCs), taken at new diagnosis, from a patient treated with antithyroid drugs. The receptors derive from a female donor with Graves disease.

In this sample, this clonotype turned up many times. This chain joins TRBV15 and TRBJ1-5, with unresolved D. V was clipped by 0 bases and J by 10 bases, with 10 bases between them. From germline, CDR1 is LNHNV and CDR2 YYDKDF (reference sequence). The CDR3 sequence is 13 residues long. The CDR3 loop reads CATSRDSLAPQHF. For the CDR3, the DNA is TGTGCCACCAGCAGAGATAGCCTGGCACCCCAGCATTTT.

This clonotype was seen at least ten times. The V call is TRBV6-2 or TRBV6-3, the J call TRBJ2-1, with a weak D call TRBD1 (6 bases). V lost 6 bases and J 4 bases, leaving 16 bases between the germline ends. CDR1 and CDR2 from the germline V gene are MNHEY and SVGEGT. The CDR3 runs 15 residues. The CDR3 protein is CASSPQGPSYNEQFF. The CDR3 DNA follows: TGTGCCAGCAGCCCACAGGGTCCCAGTTACAATGAGCAGTTCTTC.